The rows below give T cell receptor beta chains drawn from one sample of a study of blood T cell repertoires in COVID-19. Clones were sequenced by immunoSEQ multiplex PCR, and TCRdb holds only the in-frame ones, with some missing. Here the sample spans 300,000 to 450,000 clones, about 92% being singletons. The specimen sequenced was peripheral blood. These receptors were collected from a woman aged 60-75 years with COVID-19, enrolled during active disease. The CDR3 runs from the conserved cysteine through the conserved F or W. D genes are given only for firm matches. A clone size is listed for some rows: how often the clone was seen (once, few, many), or a class if it is expanded.

-	TRBJ2-1	TRBV6-6	-	TGTGCCAGCAGTTTAATGTACAATGAGCAGTTCTTC	CASSLMYNEQFF
-	TRBJ2-5	TRBV4-1	TRBD1	TGCGCCAGCAGCCCGGGACAGGGAGGTCAAGAGACCCAGTACTTC	CASSPGQGGQETQYF
-	TRBJ1-5	TRBV2	TRBD1	TGTGCCAGCAGTAGACAGGGTTCGAATCAGCCCCAGCATTTT	CASSRQGSNQPQHF
once	TRBJ2-3	TRBV2	-	TGTGCCTCCACCGGGGGACAGACTATGAGGGATACGCAGTATTTT	CASTGGQTMRDTQYF
-	TRBJ1-2	TRBV6-6	-	TGTGCCAGCAGTTACACAGGGATTGGCTACACCTTC	CASSYTGIGYTF
-	TRBJ2-7	TRBV2	-	TGTGCCAGCAGCCCCCGCTACGAGCAGTACTTC	CASSPRYEQYF
-	TRBJ1-5	TRBV6-5	TRBD1	TGTGCCAGCAGCTGGGACAGAAATCAGCCCCAGCATTTT	CASSWDRNQPQHF
once	TRBJ1-1	TRBV7-5	-	-	CVRSSPWARGNTEAFF
-	TRBJ2-3	TRBV6-5	-	TGTGCCAGCAGTCCTATCCCGTATGGAGATACGCAGTATTTT	CASSPIPYGDTQYF
-	TRBJ1-1	TRBV7-9	-	TGTGCCAGCAGCCCCTCTGGACAGATGAACACTGAAGCTTTCTTT	CASSPSGQMNTEAFF
-	TRBJ2-3	TRBV4-1	TRBD2	TGCGCCAGCAGCCCCGAAGAGGATAGCGGGGCAAGCACAGATACGCAGTATTTT	CASSPEEDSGASTDTQYF
-	TRBJ2-3	TRBV6-5	-	TGTGCCAGCAGTCGGAACAGGAACACAGATACGCAGTATTTT	CASSRNRNTDTQYF
-	TRBJ1-2	TRBV14	-	TGTGCCAGCAGAGAAAACAGGGTTTATGGCTACACCTTC	CASRENRVYGYTF
-	TRBJ1-3	TRBV7-3	-	TGTGCCAGCAGCTTAACAGGGGTTCCCGGAAACACCATATATTTT	CASSLTGVPGNTIYF
-	TRBJ2-2	TRBV29-1	-	TGCAGCGTGGTCCGGACTAACCACGGGGAGCTGTTTTTT	CSVVRTNHGELFF
-	TRBJ1-1	TRBV27	TRBD1	TGTGCCAGCAGTCCGCGGCGGACAGGGCGTACAGAAGCTTTCTTT	CASSPRRTGRTEAFF
-	TRBJ2-7	TRBV18	-	TGTGCCAGCTCACCACCCGGTTTGAACGAGCAGTACTTC	CASSPPGLNEQYF
-	TRBJ1-4	TRBV7-9	-	TGTGCCAGCAGCTTAGCCGGGGGTGACGGAAAACTGTTTTTT	CASSLAGGDGKLFF
few	TRBJ2-2	TRBV11-1	TRBD1	TGTGCCAGCAGCTTAGGGACAGGGGGAGGCACCGGGGAGCTGTTTTTT	CASSLGTGGGTGELFF
once	TRBJ2-5	TRBV7-9	TRBD2	TGTGCCAGCAGCTTGACACTAGCGGGGGGGCGGGAGACCCAGTACTTC	CASSLTLAGGRETQYF
few	TRBJ1-1	TRBV6-5	-	TGTGCCAGCTCTGTAGGGACACTGAACACTGAAGCTTTCTTT	CASSVGTLNTEAFF
-	TRBJ2-7	TRBV28	TRBD1	TGTGCCAGCACGACAGGGGGCAAGAGCTACGAGCAGTACTTC	CASTTGGKSYEQYF
once	TRBJ1-2	TRBV29-1	-	TGCAGCGCCGCTGGGGGGGCGGGTTATGGCTACACCTTC	CSAAGGAGYGYTF
-	TRBJ2-2	TRBV5-1	-	TGCGCCAGCAGCCTGGGGGTATCGGGACTCACCGGGGAGCTGTTTTTT	CASSLGVSGLTGELFF
-	TRBJ1-5	TRBV19	-	TGTGCCAGTAGTACCGGGCCTAGCACCTATAGCAATCAGCCCCAGCATTTT	CASSTGPSTYSNQPQHF
once	TRBJ1-2	TRBV18	-	TGTGCCAGCTCAGTGACTACAGGGAGCTATGGCTACACCTTC	CASSVTTGSYGYTF
-	TRBJ1-2	TRBV28	-	TGTGCCAGCAGTTCCCCACAGGGCCTCTACCCACTCTCTACTAACTATGGCTACACCTTC	CASSSPQGLYPLSTNYGYTF
-	TRBJ2-1	TRBV29-1	-	TGCAGCGTTGAGGTTGGACTCTACAATGAGCAGTTCTTC	CSVEVGLYNEQFF
-	TRBJ1-1	TRBV6-5	-	TGTGCCAGCAGGTTGCAGGGGTTGAACACTGAAGCTTTCTTT	CASRLQGLNTEAFF
-	TRBJ2-1	TRBV28	TRBD1	TGTGCCAGCAGTAAGGGGACAGTGAACAATGAGCAGTTCTTC	CASSKGTVNNEQFF
-	TRBJ1-2	TRBV4-1	TRBD1	TGCGCCAGCAGCCATGCCGGGACAGCGACCGGCTACACCTTC	CASSHAGTATGYTF
-	TRBJ2-5	TRBV7-2	-	TGTGCCAGCAGCCCCGATAGAAGACTCGCCGGGGAGACCCAGTACTTC	CASSPDRRLAGETQYF
-	TRBJ1-4	TRBV6-5	-	TGTGCCAGCAGAGCAGGGTCAACTAATGAAAAACTGTTTTTT	CASRAGSTNEKLFF
-	TRBJ2-3	TRBV23-1	TRBD2	TGCGCCAGCAGCACCGGGACTAGCGGGGAGACAGATACGCAGTATTTT	CASSTGTSGETDTQYF
few	TRBJ1-6	TRBV7-9	-	TGTGCCAGCAGCTTAGAGGTCGGAGGGAACTCACCCCTCCACTTT	CASSLEVGGNSPLHF
-	TRBJ2-5	TRBV7-9	-	TGTGCCAGCAGCTTAGGCCCCAATAACCGGGGAGAGACCCAGTACTTC	CASSLGPNNRGETQYF
-	TRBJ2-1	TRBV25-1	TRBD1	TGTGCCAGCAGTAAGGACAGGGTACGCGATGAGCAGTTCTTC	CASSKDRVRDEQFF
-	TRBJ1-5	TRBV6-5	TRBD1	TGTGCCAGCAGACCGACAGGGGGCCAGCCCCAGCATTTT	CASRPTGGQPQHF
-	TRBJ2-5	TRBV12-3/TRBV12-4	TRBD1	TGTGCCACACGACAGGGCCCCGGAGAAGCCCAGTACTTC	CATRQGPGEAQYF
-	TRBJ1-5	TRBV11-3	-	TGTGCCAGCAGCTTAGATGATTCCAGGCTCCTCAATCAGCCCCAGCATTTT	CASSLDDSRLLNQPQHF